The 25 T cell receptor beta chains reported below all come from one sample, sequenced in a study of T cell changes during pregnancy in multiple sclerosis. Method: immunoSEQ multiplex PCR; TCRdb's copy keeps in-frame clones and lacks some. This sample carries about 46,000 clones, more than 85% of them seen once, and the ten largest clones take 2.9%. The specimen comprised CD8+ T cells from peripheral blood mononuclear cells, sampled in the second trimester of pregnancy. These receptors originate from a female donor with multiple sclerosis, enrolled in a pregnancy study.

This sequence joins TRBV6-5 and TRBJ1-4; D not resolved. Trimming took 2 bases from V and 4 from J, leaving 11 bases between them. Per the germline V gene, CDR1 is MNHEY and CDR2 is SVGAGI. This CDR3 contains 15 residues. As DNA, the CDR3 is TGTGCCAGCAGTTACGGTGGCGCGGTTAATGAAAAACTGTTTTTT. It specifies CASSYGGAVNEKLFF.

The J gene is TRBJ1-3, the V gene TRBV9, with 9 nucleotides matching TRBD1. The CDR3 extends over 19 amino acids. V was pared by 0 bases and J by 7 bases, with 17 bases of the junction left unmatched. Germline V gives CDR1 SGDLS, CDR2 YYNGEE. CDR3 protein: CASSVDNRGRGKGWNTIYF. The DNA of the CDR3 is TGTGCCAGCAGCGTAGATAACAGGGGGCGCGGAAAAGGATGGAACACCATATATTTT.

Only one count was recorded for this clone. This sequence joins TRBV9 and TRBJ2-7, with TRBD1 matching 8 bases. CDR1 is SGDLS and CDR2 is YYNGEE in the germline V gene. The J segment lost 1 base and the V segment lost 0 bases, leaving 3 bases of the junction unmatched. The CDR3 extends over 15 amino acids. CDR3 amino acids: CASSVAGQGSYEQYF. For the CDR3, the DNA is TGTGCCAGCAGCGTAGCAGGACAGGGTTCCTACGAGCAGTACTTC. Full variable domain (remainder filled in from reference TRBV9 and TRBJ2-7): DSGVTQTPKHLITATGQRVTLRCSPRSGDLSVYWYQQSLDQGLQFLIQYYNGEERAKGNILERFSAQQFPDLHSELNLSSLELGDSALYFCASSVAGQGSYEQYFGPGTRLTVT.

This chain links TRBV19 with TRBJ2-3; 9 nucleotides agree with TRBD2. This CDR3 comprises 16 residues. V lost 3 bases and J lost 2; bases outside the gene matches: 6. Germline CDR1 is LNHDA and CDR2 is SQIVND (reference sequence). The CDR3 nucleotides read TGTGCCAGTAGTATTACCGGGACTAGCTTCACAGATACGCAGTATTTT. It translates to CASSITGTSFTDTQYF.

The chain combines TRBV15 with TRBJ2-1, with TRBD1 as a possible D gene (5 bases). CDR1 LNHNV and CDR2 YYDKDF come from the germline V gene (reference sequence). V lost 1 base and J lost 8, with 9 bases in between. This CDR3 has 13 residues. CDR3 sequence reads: CATSRAGMDEQFF. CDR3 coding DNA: TGTGCCACCAGCAGAGCAGGGATGGATGAGCAGTTCTTC.

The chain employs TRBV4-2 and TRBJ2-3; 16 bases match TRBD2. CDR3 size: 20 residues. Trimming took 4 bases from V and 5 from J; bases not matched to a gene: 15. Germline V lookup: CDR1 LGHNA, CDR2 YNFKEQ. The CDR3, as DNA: TGTGCCAGCAGCCCGAGGGCCGGGACTAGCGGGGGGGCCGTGGTAGATACGCAGTATTTT. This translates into CASSPRAGTSGGAVVDTQYF.

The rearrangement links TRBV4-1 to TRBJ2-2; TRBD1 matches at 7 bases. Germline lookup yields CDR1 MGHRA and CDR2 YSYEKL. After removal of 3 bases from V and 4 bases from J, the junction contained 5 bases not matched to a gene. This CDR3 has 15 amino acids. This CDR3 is CASSHEQGITGELFF. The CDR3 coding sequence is TGCGCCAGCAGCCATGAACAGGGGATCACCGGGGAGCTGTTTTTT.

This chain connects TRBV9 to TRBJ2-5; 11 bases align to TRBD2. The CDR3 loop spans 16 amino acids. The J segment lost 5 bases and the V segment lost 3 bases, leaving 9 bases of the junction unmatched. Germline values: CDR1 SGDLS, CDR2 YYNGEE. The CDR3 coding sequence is TGTGCCAGCAGCGCGTTAGCGGGGGGGCAGAGGGAGACCCAGTACTTC. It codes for CASSALAGGQRETQYF.

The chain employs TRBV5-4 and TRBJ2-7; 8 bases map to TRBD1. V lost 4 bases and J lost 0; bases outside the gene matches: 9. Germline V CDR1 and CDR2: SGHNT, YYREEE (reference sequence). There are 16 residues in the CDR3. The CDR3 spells CASSASQGVPSYEQYF. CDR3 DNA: TGTGCCAGCAGCGCTTCACAGGGGGTTCCCTCCTACGAGCAGTACTTC.

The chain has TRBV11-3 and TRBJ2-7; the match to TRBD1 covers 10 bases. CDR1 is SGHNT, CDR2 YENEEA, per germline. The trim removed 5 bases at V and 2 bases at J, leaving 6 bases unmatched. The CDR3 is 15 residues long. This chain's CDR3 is CASSHETGGTYEQYF. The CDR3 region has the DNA TGTGCCAGCAGCCATGAGACAGGGGGCACCTACGAGCAGTACTTC.

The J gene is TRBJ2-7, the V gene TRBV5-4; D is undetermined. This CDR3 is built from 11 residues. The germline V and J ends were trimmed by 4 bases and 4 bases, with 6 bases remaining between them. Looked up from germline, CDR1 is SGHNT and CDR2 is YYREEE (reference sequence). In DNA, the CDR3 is TGTGCCAGCAGCCACAGTTACGAGCAGTACTTC. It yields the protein CASSHSYEQYF.

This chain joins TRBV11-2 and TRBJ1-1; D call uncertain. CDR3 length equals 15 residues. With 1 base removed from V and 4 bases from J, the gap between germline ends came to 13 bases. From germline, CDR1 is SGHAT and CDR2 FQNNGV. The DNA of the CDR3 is TGTGCCAGCAGCTTAGCCTTAATGGGGAGCACTGAAGCTTTCTTT. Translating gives CASSLALMGSTEAFF. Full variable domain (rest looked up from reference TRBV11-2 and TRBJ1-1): EAGVAQSPRYKIIEKRQSVAFWCNPISGHATLYWYQQILGQGPKLLIQFQNNGVVDDSQLPKDRFSAERLKGVDSTLKIQPAKLEDSAVYLCASSLALMGSTEAFFGQGTRLTVV.

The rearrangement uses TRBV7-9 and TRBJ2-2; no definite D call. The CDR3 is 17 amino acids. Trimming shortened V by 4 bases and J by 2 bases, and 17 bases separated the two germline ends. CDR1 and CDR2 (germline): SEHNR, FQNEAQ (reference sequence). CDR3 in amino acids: CASSSPSRQINTGELFF. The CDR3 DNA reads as TGTGCCAGCAGCTCCCCATCGCGGCAGATAAACACCGGGGAGCTGTTTTTT.

CDR3 in DNA: TGTGCCAGCAGCCAACAACCCCGGACAGCACGCTCTGGAAACACCATATATTTT. Translated: CASSQQPRTARSGNTIYF. This chain links TRBV4-2 with TRBJ1-3, with a possible D match to TRBD1 (6 bases). The CDR3 is 18 residues long. Germline V gene data show CDR1 as LGHNA and CDR2 as YNFKEQ. V was cut by 2 bases and J by 0 bases, with 17 bases left in between.

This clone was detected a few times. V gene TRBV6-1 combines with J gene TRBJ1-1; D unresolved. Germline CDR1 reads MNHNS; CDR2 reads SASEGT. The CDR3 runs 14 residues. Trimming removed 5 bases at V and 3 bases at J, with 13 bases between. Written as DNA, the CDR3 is TGTGCCAGCAGTCGAGTCCCCGTGGACACTGAAGCTTTCTTT. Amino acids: CASSRVPVDTEAFF.

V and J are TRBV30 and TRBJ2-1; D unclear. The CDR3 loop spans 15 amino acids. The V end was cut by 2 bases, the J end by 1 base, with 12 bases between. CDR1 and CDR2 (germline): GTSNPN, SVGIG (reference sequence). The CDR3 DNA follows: TGTGCCTGGAGTAGCCCATACGGTTCCTACAATGAGCAGTTCTTC. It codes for CAWSSPYGSYNEQFF.

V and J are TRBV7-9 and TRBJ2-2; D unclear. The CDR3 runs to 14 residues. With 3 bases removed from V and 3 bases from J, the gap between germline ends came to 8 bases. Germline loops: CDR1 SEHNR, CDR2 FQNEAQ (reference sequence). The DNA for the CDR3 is TGTGCCAGCAGCTTGACACAGCACACCGGGGAGCTGTTTTTT. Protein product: CASSLTQHTGELFF.

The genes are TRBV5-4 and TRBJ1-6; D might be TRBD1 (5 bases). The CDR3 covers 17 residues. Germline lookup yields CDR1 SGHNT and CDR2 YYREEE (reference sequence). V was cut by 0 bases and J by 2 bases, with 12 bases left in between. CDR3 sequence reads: CASSLGQPRTYNSPLHF. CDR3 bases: TGTGCCAGCAGCTTGGGACAGCCTAGGACCTATAATTCACCCCTCCACTTT.

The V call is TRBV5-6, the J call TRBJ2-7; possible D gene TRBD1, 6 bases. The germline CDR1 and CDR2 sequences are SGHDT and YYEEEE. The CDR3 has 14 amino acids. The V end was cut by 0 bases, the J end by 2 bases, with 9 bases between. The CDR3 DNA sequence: TGTGCCAGCAGCTTGGCAGGGGTTCCCTACGAGCAGTACTTC. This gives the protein CASSLAGVPYEQYF.

CDR3 sequence reads: CASTLRTGGYNEQFF. The CDR3 nucleotides read TGTGCCAGTACCCTTCGGACAGGGGGGTACAATGAGCAGTTCTTC. The V and J genes are TRBV19 and TRBJ2-1, with 10 bases identical to TRBD1. There are 15 residues in the CDR3. Germline values: CDR1 LNHDA, CDR2 SQIVND (reference sequence). V was pared by 7 bases and J by 4 bases, with 7 bases of the junction left unmatched. The full variable domain, with the rest looked up from reference TRBV19 and TRBJ2-1, is DGGITQSPKYLFRKEGQNVTLSCEQNLNHDAMYWYRQDPGQGLRLIYYSQIVNDFQKGDIAEGYSVSREKKESFPLTVTSAQKNPTAFYLCASTLRTGGYNEQFFGPGTRLTVL.

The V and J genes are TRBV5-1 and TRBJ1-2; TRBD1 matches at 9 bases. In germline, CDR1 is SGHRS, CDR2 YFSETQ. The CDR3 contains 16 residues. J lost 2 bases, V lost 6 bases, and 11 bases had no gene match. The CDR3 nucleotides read TGCGCCAGCAACCCCTCCCCGACAGGGGGAAACTATGGCTACACCTTC. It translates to CASNPSPTGGNYGYTF.

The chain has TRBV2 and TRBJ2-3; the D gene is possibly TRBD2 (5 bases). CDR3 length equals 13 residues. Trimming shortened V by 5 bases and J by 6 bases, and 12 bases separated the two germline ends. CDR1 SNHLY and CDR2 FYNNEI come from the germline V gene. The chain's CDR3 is CASSRASWDTQYF. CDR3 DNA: TGTGCCAGCAGTAGGGCTAGCTGGGATACGCAGTATTTT. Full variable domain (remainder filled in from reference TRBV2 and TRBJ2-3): EPEVTQTPSHQVTQMGQEVILRCVPISNHLYFYWYRQILGQKVEFLVSFYNNEISEKSEIFDDQFSVERPDGSNFTLKIRSTKLEDSAMYFCASSRASWDTQYFGPGTRLTVL.

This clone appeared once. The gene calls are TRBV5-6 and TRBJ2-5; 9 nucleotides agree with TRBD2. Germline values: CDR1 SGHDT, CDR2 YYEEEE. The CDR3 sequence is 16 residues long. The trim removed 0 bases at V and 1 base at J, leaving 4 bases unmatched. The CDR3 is CASSLEGGGGQETQYF. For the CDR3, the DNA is TGTGCCAGCAGCTTGGAGGGCGGGGGGGGCCAAGAGACCCAGTACTTC.

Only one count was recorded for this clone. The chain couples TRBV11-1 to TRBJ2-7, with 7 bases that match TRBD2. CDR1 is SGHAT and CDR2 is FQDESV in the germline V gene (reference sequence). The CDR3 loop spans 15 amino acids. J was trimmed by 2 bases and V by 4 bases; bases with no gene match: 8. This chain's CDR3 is CASSSVGGVTYEQYF. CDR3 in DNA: TGTGCCAGCAGCTCGGTTGGGGGGGTGACCTACGAGCAGTACTTC.

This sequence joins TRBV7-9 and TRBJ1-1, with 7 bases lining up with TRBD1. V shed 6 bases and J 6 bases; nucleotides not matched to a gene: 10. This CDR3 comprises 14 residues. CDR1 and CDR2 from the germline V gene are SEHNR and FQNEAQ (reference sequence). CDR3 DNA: TGTGCCAGCAGACGCACCGGGACAGCCGCTGAAGCTTTCTTT. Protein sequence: CASRRTGTAAEAFF.